Following are 7 T cell receptor beta chains from one sample sequenced in a study of T cell responses to AZD1222 COVID-19 vaccine (dated by TCRdb to the early 2020s). Library prep was done by the immunoSEQ multiplex PCR assay. Drawn from immuneACCESS, this table holds only the in-frame rearrangements with V and J called that TCRdb kept. Clones are partly lost; checked studies trace under half to an unresolved V gene and leave the rest unexplained. This sample has about 150,000 clones in its table, and about 92% of those were observed once. The ten top clones hold about 2.5% of the sample. The time point label on this specimen signifies: baseline before first vaccination. The material sequenced was peripheral blood, taken on day 0 of AZD1222 vaccination. The source of these receptors is an adult in good health.

CDR3 amino acids: CASSPQRLSDRSTQQYF. Here the CDR3 DNA reads TGTGCCAGCTCACCACAACGCTTATCGGACAGGTCGACCCAGCAGTACTTC. This rearrangement joins TRBV18 to TRBJ2-7, with 7 bases identical to TRBD1. Germline loops: CDR1 KGHSH, CDR2 LQKENI. Germline trimming cut 1 base from V and 8 bases from J; bases unmatched to any gene: 17. The CDR3 loop spans 17 amino acids.

This clone was counted a single time. The V and J genes are TRBV3-1 (or the pseudogene TRBV3-2) and TRBJ2-2; 11 bases are shared with TRBD2. The germline gives CDR1 LGHDT, CDR2 YNNKEL (reference sequence). This CDR3 has 16 residues. The trim removed 4 bases at V and 5 bases at J, leaving 6 bases unmatched. CDR3 nucleotide sequence: TGTGCCAGCAGCCGGACCACTAGCGGGGGAACCGGGGAGCTGTTTTTT. Its translation is CASSRTTSGGTGELFF.

CDR3 amino acids: CASFVGDEQFF. In DNA form, the CDR3 reads TGTGCCAGTTTCGTCGGGGATGAGCAGTTCTTC. The chain joins TRBV7-9 to TRBJ2-1, with a weak D call TRBD2 (5 bases). The CDR3 is 11 amino acids. In germline, CDR1 is SEHNR, CDR2 FQNEAQ (reference sequence). V was trimmed by 9 bases and J by 8 bases, leaving 11 bases between them. Full variable domain (remainder filled in from reference TRBV7-9 and TRBJ2-1): DTGVSQNPRHKITKRGQNVTFRCDPISEHNRLYWYRQTLGQGPEFLTYFQNEAQLEKSRLLSDRFSAERPKGSFSTLEIQRTEQGDSAMYLCASFVGDEQFFGPGTRLTVL.

The rearrangement joins TRBV6-6 to TRBJ2-5; D is ambiguous. V was shortened by 0 bases and J by 5 bases, with 13 bases between the two germline ends. The germline CDR1 and CDR2 sequences are MNHNY and SVGAGI (reference sequence). This CDR3 spans 15 amino acids. The DNA of the CDR3 is TGTGCCAGCAGTTACTCGATTACACAGTCGGAGACCCAGTACTTC. Translated: CASSYSITQSETQYF.

This rearrangement joins TRBV13 to TRBJ2-7, with D possibly TRBD1 on 5 matching bases. Germline V CDR1 and CDR2: PRHDT, FYEKMQ (reference sequence). The CDR3 has 14 residues. The germline V and J ends were trimmed by 0 bases and 7 bases, with 13 bases remaining between them. The CDR3 DNA sequence: TGTGCCAGCAGCTTAGGGACAGTCGGTCGGGAGCAGTACTTC. This encodes CASSLGTVGREQYF. The full variable domain, with the rest looked up from reference TRBV13 and TRBJ2-7, is AAGVIQSPRHLIKEKRETATLKCYPIPRHDTVYWYQQGPGQDPQFLISFYEKMQSDKGSIPDRFSAQQFSDYHSELNMSSLELGDSALYFCASSLGTVGREQYFGPGTRLTVT.

The rearrangement uses TRBV18 and TRBJ1-4, with D unclear. Trimming shortened V by 3 bases and J by 6 bases, and 14 bases separated the two germline ends. CDR1 and CDR2 from the germline V gene are KGHSH and LQKENI. CDR3 length equals 15 residues. CDR3 residues: CASSPYATGDEKLFF. As DNA, the CDR3 is TGTGCCAGCTCACCTTACGCCACCGGCGATGAAAAACTGTTTTTT. Drawing the rest from reference TRBV18 and TRBJ1-4, the complete variable domain is NAGVMQNPRHLVRRRGQEARLRCSPMKGHSHVYWYRQLPEEGLKFMVYLQKENIIDESGMPKERFSAEFPKEGPSILRIQQVVRGDSAAYFCASSPYATGDEKLFFGSGTQLSVL.

This clone was recorded once. The genes are TRBV10-3 and TRBJ2-1; 11 bases are shared with TRBD2. The CDR3 length is 17 residues. J lost 3 bases, V lost 6 bases, and 10 bases had no gene match. Germline loops: CDR1 ENHRY, CDR2 SYGVKD. The CDR3 reads CAISFTGTSGHYNEQFF. The DNA for the CDR3 is TGTGCCATCAGCTTTACCGGGACTAGCGGACACTACAATGAGCAGTTCTTC.